In this sample, the clone carrying this T cell receptor beta chain turned up a few times. Its antigen is currently unknown. This sample is part of a study of human T cells and chemical hapten exposure. Study results and caveats: The study found that DPC sensitization did not change TCRs above 1 in 1000 frequency.

Per the authors' pipeline: Sample-level TCR yields exhibited a median of approximately 96,000, with a range of 23,224 to 690,600. MiXCR was run by TCRdb on the 5' RACE reads, yielding one entry per CDR3 protein. The authors' filters were not applied to this entry. In the table there are about 81,000 distinct CDR3 sequences, approximately 7.7% of which are singletons. Trimming took 5 bases from V and 0 from J, leaving 13 bases between them. This CDR3 contains 15 residues. Germline V lookup: CDR1 MNHNY, CDR2 SVGAGI (reference sequence). The authors' total RNA extraction used unfractionated whole blood. The chain couples TRBV6-6 to TRBJ1-2; TRBD1 is a possible D gene (5 bases). This TCR was recovered from a male donor in good health. The DNA for the CDR3 is TGTGCCAGCAGTCCGACAGCGATTCCTAACTATGGCTACACCTTC. As protein: CASSPTAIPNYGYTF.